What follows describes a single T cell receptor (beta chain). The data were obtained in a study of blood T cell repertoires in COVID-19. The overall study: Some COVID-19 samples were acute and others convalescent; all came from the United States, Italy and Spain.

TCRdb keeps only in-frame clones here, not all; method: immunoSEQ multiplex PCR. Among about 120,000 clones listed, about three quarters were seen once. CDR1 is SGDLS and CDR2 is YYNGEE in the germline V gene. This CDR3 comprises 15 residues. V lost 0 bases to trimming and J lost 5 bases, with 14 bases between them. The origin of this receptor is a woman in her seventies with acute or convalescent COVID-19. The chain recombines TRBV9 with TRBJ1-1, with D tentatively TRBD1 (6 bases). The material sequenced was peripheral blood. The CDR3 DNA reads TGTGCCAGCAGCGTAGTAGATCAGGGGTGGACTGAAGCTTTCTTT. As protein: CASSVVDQGWTEAFF.